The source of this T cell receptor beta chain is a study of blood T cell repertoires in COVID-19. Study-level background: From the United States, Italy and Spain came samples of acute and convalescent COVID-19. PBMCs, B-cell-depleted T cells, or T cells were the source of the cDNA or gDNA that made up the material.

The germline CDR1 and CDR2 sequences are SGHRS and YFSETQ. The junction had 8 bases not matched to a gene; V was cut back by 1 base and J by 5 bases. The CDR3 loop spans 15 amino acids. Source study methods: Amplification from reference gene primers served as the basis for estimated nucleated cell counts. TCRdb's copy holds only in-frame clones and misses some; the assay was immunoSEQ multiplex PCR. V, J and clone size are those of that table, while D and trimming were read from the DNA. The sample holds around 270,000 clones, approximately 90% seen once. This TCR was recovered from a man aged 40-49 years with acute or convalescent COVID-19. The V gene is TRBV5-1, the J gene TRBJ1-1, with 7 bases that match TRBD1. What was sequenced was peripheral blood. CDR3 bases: TGCGCCAGCAGCTTGACAGGGGCGCTAGGGACTGAAGCTTTCTTT. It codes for CASSLTGALGTEAFF.